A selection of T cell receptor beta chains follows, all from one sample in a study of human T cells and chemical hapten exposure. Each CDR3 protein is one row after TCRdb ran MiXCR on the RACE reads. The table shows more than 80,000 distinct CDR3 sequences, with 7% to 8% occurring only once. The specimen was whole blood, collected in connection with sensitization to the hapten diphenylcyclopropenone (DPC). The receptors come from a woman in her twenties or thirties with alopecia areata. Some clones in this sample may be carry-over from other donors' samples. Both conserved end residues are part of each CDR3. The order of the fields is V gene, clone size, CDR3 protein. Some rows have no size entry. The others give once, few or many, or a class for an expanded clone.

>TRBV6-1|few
CASSEDIGGYNTEAFF
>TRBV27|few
CASSFHGEEWKGYTF
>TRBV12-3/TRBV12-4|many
CASSSKAGATGANVLTF
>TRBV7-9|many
CASSLAVVRGDIQYF
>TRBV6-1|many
CASNVQRGTDTQYF
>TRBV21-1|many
CASSKTGTGDASNQPQHF
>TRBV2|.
CASTGTANYGYTF
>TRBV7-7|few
CASSPSSGSIHSGNTIYF
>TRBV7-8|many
CASSSAGRAGFTEAFF
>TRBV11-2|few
CASSLLGNEQFF
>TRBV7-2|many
CASSLELGKRVGYGYTF
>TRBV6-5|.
CASSSPGGWDETQYF
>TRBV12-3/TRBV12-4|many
CATSLGVLFEAFF
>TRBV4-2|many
CASSGAAQNEQFF
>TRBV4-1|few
CASSQADGGGLYNEQFF
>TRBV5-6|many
CASSTPGGGTYEQYF
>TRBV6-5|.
CASSYSGADTQYF
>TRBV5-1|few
CASSLAGRNTGELFF
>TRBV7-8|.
CASSPKGSWAFGNQPQNF
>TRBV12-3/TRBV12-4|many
CASSQPRVLGGNTIYF
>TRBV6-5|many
CASSYSNYGYTF
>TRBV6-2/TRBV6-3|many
CASSPTLAEQFF
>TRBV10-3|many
CAISGWTGGGNGGNEQFF
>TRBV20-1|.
CSAIRGGSGGAGSYNEQFF
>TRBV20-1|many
CSATQGTYGYTF
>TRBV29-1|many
CSVGLAGDYEQFF
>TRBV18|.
CASSPVSRQANTGELFF
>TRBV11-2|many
CASSLSQKNIQYF
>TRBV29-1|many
CSGNRDPIGDEQFF
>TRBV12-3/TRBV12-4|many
CASSLGGHNQPQHF
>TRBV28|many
CASRMTSGGTDTQYF
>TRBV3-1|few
CASSKAGGPGNTIYF
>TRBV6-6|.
CASSYTPGGDYYGYTF
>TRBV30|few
CAWSVGGPPRNQPQHF
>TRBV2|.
CASKNQRGCTEAFF
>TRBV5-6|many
CASSLGIPGQGDSPLHF
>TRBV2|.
CASTECTGPYGYTF
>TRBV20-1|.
CSARRSGDRGRTEAFF
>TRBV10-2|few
CASSDPSTEAFF
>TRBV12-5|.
CASGGTGDYSTEAFF
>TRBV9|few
CASSVGGGASLETQYF
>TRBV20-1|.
CSAPRQGANYGYTF
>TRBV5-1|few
CASRPGVGSNYGYTF
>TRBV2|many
CASGPGTRGTEAFF
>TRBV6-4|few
CASSRGRGTEAFF
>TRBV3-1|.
CASSPTALSSYNSPLHF
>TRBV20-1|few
CSARVGTSSDTQYF
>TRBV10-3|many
CAISDTTGIEQYF